This T cell receptor beta chain was documented in a study of spatial heterogeneity in lung cancer. Study results and limitations: It was found that expanded intratumoral alpha and beta TCR counts tracked tumor mutation counts.

This clonotype was observed many times. Its antigen is currently unknown. Within a library made for alpha chains, this beta chain is off target, and its count is uninformative. This CDR3 comprises 12 residues. CDR1 and CDR2 from the germline V gene are LNHDA and SQIVND (reference sequence). The V end was cut by 3 bases, the J end by 7 bases, with 6 bases between. In TCRdb, the 5' RACE reads were re-called with MiXCR into one record per CDR3 protein. Of around 20,000 distinct CDR3 sequences listed, 9.5% to 10% are singletons. Noted time point: sample taken at primary tumor resection. This TCR was recovered from a female donor with early-stage non-small cell lung cancer. This specimen consisted of lung tumor tissue, obtained at surgery. This sequence joins TRBV19 and TRBJ2-2; D gene ambiguous. The chain's CDR3 is CASSILDGELFF. CDR3 bases: TGTGCCAGTAGTATTTTGGACGGGGAGCTGTTTTTT.